A selection of T cell receptor beta chains follows, all from one sample in a study of T cells expressing NK-cell markers. TCRdb derives one entry per CDR3 protein from the 5' RACE reads, leaving out DNA. Its clone listing holds 300,000 to 500,000 distinct CDR3 sequences. Sequencing used blood T cells: a sorted CD56 or NKG2C T cell subset, CD4+ or CD8+ T cells, or bulk PBMC T cells (not recorded which). The receptors were gathered from a woman between 50 and 59 years old in good health. Both conserved end residues are part of each CDR3.

>16|TRBV11-2|TRBJ2-4
CASSLMGQGVKNIQYF
>15|TRBV29-1|TRBJ2-3
CSVDGAQGATDTQYF
>14|TRBV5-1|TRBJ2-2
CASSLRDQTGELFF
>16|TRBV7-8|TRBJ2-1
CASSLIGSDPYNEQFF
>14|TRBV5-6|TRBJ2-7
CASNTGPRSYEQYF
>15|TRBV20-1|TRBJ2-1
CSAGPSGIVSNEQFF
>18|TRBV7-2|TRBJ2-4
CASSLVGTHLKTKNIQYF
>11|TRBV20-1|TRBJ1-2
CSARVIYGYTF
>17|TRBV3-1|TRBJ2-1
CASSQALGLAGRFEQFF
>15|TRBV5-1|TRBJ2-7
CASSLVGQGAEEQYF
>14|TRBV5-1|TRBJ2-3
CASSLQGELDTQYF
>16|TRBV3-1|TRBJ2-3
CASSQAAQGAGDTQYF
>13|TRBV15|TRBJ2-2
CATSSVWTGELFF
>12|TRBV3-1|TRBJ1-1
CASSQERREAFF
>14|TRBV24-1|TRBJ2-3
CATSGLRSTDTQYF
>12|TRBV11-2|TRBJ1-3
CASSFYGNTIYF
>15|TRBV15|TRBJ1-1
CATSRRLGQGPEAFF
>14|TRBV29-1|TRBJ2-7
CSALPGLAGHEQYF
>14|TRBV2|TRBJ1-2
CASTRDRGSYGYTF
>15|TRBV20-1|TRBJ2-7
CSARDRTRGNYEQYF
>15|TRBV3-1|TRBJ2-7
CASSQEGGRKNEQYF
>16|TRBV15|TRBJ2-2
CATSRDEGTGYGELFF
>16|TRBV7-2|TRBJ1-5
CASSLEPTGRDQPQHF
>14|TRBV7-8|TRBJ1-3
CASSSQEAGNTIYF
>16|TRBV7-8|TRBJ2-3
CASSLQGGIRTDTQYF
>17|TRBV12-3/TRBV12-4|TRBJ2-3
CASSPLGSTPRTDTQYF
>14|TRBV6-6|TRBJ1-1
CASNKGQLKPEAFF
>18|TRBV12-3/TRBV12-4|TRBJ2-1
CASSFPPSGIYSGNEQFF
>15|TRBV5-1|TRBJ2-5
CASSLAGPPEETQYF
>12|TRBV30|TRBJ2-1
CAWRGVAGEQFF
>17|TRBV5-4|TRBJ2-2
CASSWGLAGGGTGELFF
>15|TRBV12-3/TRBV12-4|TRBJ1-5
CATRGAGLGNQPQHF
>15|TRBV20-1|TRBJ2-5
CSAYLVGGSWETQYF
>15|TRBV29-1|TRBJ2-4
CSVEVGGNAKNIQYF
>15|TRBV5-1|TRBJ1-1
CASSPLDRGESEAFF
>15|TRBV5-5|TRBJ2-1
CASSRGGQGAGEQFF
>13|TRBV10-3|TRBJ1-1
CAIMGLPGEGAFF
>14|TRBV4-2|TRBJ2-3
CASSQAEAADTQYF
>15|TRBV11-2|TRBJ2-1
CASSTGTHGNNEQFF
>15|TRBV12-3/TRBV12-4|TRBJ2-3
CASSLGGPSTDTQYF
>13|TRBV25-1|TRBJ1-6
CASLRGPNSPLHF
>14|TRBV12-3/TRBV12-4|TRBJ2-4
CASSSGQSGDIQYF
>12|TRBV27|TRBJ1-1
CASSIGQGKAFF
>16|TRBV10-1|TRBJ2-6
CASSSQGKSGANVLTF
>14|TRBV30|TRBJ1-6
CAWSVGAANSPLHF
>13|TRBV12-3/TRBV12-4|TRBJ1-2
CASSPGLLYGYTF
>15|TRBV15|TRBJ2-2
CATGSLAGGGWELFF
>12|TRBV3-1|TRBJ2-3
CASSQSGDTQYF
>14|TRBV15|TRBJ2-5
CATSRGLRRETQYF